This TCR beta chain was found in a study of CD8+CD57+ T cells in acquired aplastic anemia. Study-wide context: Sorted CD4+ and CD8+ cells yielded DNA averaging approximately 3 ug. Study outcomes and limitations: Some 28 sequences, all CD8+ CDR3, were shared between patients and controls. With respect to CD8+ Simpson's diversity, patients and controls did not differ significantly.

On this clonotype: Its antigen remains unknown.

Germline CDR1 is SQVTM and CDR2 is ANQGSEA. This CDR3 region has 12 residues. The V end was cut by 3 bases, the J end by 5 bases, with 9 bases between. Genomic DNA acted as the template from which TCR beta VDJ combination and CDR3 sequence profiling were carried out. TCRdb reprocessed the reads with MiXCR, giving one entry per CDR3 protein. Of roughly 50,000 distinct CDR3 sequences listed, around 69% are singletons. The receptor was isolated from a human donor in good health, serving as a control. The chain is built from TRBV29-1 and TRBJ2-3; D tentatively reads TRBD1 or TRBD2 (6 bases each). Input material: sorted CD4+, CD8+, or CD8+CD57+ T cells (not recorded which) from PBMCs. In DNA form, the CDR3 reads TGCAGCGTTGATGAGGGGGGAGATACGCAGTATTTT. It is translated as CSVDEGGDTQYF.